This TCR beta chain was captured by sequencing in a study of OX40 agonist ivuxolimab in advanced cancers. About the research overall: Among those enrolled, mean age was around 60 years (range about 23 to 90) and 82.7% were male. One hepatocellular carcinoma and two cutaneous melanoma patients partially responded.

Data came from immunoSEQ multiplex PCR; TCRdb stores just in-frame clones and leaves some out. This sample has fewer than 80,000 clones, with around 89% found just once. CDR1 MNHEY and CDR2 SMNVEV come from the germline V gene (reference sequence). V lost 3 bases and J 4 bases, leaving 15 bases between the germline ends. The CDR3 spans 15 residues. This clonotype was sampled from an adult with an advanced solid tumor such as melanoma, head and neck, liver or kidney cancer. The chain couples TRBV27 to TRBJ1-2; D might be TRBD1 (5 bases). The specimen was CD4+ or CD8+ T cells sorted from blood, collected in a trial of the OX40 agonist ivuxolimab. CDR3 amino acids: CASSLKPGTLYGYTF. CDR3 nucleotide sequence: TGTGCCAGCAGTTTGAAGCCTGGGACCCTCTATGGCTACACCTTC.